The TCR beta chain described here comes from a study of blood T cell repertoires in COVID-19. Study at large: The United States, Italy and Spain were the sources of the acute and convalescent COVID-19 samples.

During active infection, Seattle patients enrolled and were then monitored through disease. As originally analysed: Estimates of nucleated cell counts were drawn from the amplification of reference gene primers. TCRdb keeps only in-frame clones here, not all; method: immunoSEQ multiplex PCR. V, J and clone size were drawn from that table, and D and trimming were deduced from the DNA. The data show around 90,000 clones, 88% seen once. Germline loops: CDR1 MGHRA, CDR2 YSYEKL. CDR3 length: 16 residues. Trimming cost V 1 base and J 5 bases; bases outside gene matches: 11. The receptor was derived from a man in his forties or fifties with COVID-19, enrolled during active disease. The chain couples TRBV4-1 to TRBJ2-7, with TRBD1 matching over 7 bases. The source material was peripheral blood. This CDR3 reads CASSQGGLGQAHEQYF. The DNA for the CDR3 is TGCGCCAGCAGCCAAGGGGGCCTAGGACAGGCCCACGAGCAGTACTTC.